This note documents a single T cell receptor (beta chain) sequence. Its antigen is undetermined. The ends lost 0 bases at V and 2 bases at J; junction bases unmatched: 1. The CDR3 runs to 14 residues. Germline assignment: CDR1 SGDLS and CDR2 YYNGEE. This specimen belongs to a study of CD4+ T cells in melanoma. General study results and limits: A reported correlation linked neoantigen-specific CD4+ T cells to CD8+, macrophage and B cell function. In melanoma, neoantigen-specific CD4+ T cells reportedly differed in differentiation state.

The repertoire was sequenced with immunoSEQ multiplex PCR; TCRdb's copy has only in-frame clones and lacks some. The sample carries 18,000 or so clones, about 83% recorded once. The clonotype was recovered from a human donor with melanoma. The chain is built from TRBV9 and TRBJ2-5; 7 bases map to TRBD2. What was sequenced was cells from a culture (not recorded whether cultured in vitro). The CDR3 DNA reads as TGTGCCAGCAGCGTAGGGGGGGGGCAAGAGACCCAGTACTTC. Translated, it gives CASSVGGGQETQYF.